The text below deals with one TCR beta chain. No antigen is known for it. This entry is derived from a study of T cells in tuberculosis. Whole-study findings and limits: Smaller alpha distances in active tuberculosis partly reflected shorter CDR3-alpha lengths.

Sequencing was performed with immunoSEQ multiplex PCR; in TCRdb, only in-frame clones are kept and a portion is missing. Here the sample spans about 33,000 clones, around 90% being singletons. CDR3 length: 16 residues. From germline, CDR1 is SGHAT and CDR2 FQNNGV. V dropped 5 bases and J dropped 2; count of bases not matched to a gene: 10. The receptor's source is a donor aged 10-29 years with latent tuberculosis or without tuberculosis infection. Some clones in this sample may be carry-over from other donors' samples. The chain couples TRBV11-2 to TRBJ2-7, with TRBD2 identical over 9 bases. Sequencing input: PBMCs. DNA for the CDR3: TGTGCCAGCAGCCCTACTCCAGCGGGAGGACCCTACGAGCAGTACTTC. Translated, it gives CASSPTPAGGPYEQYF. Together with reference TRBV11-2 and TRBJ2-7, the CDR3 gives the full variable domain: EAGVAQSPRYKIIEKRQSVAFWCNPISGHATLYWYQQILGQGPKLLIQFQNNGVVDDSQLPKDRFSAERLKGVDSTLKIQPAKLEDSAVYLCASSPTPAGGPYEQYFGPGTRLTVT.